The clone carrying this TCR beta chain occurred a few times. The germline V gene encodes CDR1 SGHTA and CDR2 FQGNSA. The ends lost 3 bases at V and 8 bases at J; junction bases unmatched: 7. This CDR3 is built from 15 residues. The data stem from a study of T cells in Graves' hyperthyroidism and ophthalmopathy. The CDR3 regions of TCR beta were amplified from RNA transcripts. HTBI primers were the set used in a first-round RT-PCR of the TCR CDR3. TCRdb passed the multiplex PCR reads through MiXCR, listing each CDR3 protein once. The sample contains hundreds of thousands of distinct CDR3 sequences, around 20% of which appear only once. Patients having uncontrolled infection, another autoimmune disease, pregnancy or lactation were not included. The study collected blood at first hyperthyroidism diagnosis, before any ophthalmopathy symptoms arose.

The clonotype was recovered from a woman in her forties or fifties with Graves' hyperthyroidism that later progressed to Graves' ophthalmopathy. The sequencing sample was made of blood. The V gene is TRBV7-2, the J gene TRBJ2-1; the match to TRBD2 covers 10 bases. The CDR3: CASSFSSGGGHEQFF. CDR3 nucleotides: TGTGCCAGCAGCTTCTCTAGCGGGGGAGGCCATGAGCAGTTCTTC.